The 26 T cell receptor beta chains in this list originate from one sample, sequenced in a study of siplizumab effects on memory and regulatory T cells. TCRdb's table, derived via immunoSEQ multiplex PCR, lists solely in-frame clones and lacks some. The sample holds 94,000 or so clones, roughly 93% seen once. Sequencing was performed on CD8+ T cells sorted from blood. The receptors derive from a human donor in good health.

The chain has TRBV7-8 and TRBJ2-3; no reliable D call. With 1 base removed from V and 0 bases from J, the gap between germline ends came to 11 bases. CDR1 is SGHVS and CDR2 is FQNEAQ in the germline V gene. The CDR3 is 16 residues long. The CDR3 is CASSLVALRSTDTQYF. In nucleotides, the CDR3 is TGTGCCAGCAGCTTAGTAGCTCTAAGAAGCACAGATACGCAGTATTTT.

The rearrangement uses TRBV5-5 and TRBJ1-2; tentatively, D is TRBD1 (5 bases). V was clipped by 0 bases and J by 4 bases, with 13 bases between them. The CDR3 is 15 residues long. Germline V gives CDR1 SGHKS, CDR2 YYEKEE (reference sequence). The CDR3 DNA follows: TGTGCCAGCAGCTTGGAGGCAGGGACTGGCTATGGCTACACCTTC. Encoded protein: CASSLEAGTGYGYTF. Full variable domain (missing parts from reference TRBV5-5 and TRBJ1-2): DAGVTQSPTHLIKTRGQQVTLRCSPISGHKSVSWYQQVLGQGPQFIFQYYEKEERGRGNFPDRFSARQFPNYSSELNVNALLLGDSALYLCASSLEAGTGYGYTFGSGTRLTVV.

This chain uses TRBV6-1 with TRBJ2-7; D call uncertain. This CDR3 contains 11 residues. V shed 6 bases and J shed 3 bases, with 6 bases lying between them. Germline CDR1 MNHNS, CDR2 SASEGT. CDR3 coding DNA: TGTGCCAGCAGGTACAGCTACGAGCAGTACTTC. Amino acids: CASRYSYEQYF.

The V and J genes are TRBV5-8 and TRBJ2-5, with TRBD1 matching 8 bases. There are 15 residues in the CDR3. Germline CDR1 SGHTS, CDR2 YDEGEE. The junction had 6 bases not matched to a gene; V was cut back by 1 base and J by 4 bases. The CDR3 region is CASSLSGGEGETQYF. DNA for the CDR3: TGTGCCAGCAGCTTGTCAGGGGGCGAGGGAGAGACCCAGTACTTC.

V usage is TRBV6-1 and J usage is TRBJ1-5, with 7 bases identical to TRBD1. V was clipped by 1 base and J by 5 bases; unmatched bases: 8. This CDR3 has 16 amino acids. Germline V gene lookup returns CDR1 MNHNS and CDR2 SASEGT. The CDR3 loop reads CASSEVGGRPYQPQHF. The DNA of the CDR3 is TGTGCCAGCAGTGAAGTAGGGGGCCGACCCTATCAGCCCCAGCATTTT.

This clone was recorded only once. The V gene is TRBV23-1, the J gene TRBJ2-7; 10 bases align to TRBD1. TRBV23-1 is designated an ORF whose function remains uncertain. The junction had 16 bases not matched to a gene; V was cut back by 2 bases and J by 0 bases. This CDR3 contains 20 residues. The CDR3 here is CASSQIDRGHRYGASYEQYF. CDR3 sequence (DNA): TGCGCCAGCAGTCAAATTGACAGGGGGCATCGTTACGGTGCCTCCTACGAGCAGTACTTC.

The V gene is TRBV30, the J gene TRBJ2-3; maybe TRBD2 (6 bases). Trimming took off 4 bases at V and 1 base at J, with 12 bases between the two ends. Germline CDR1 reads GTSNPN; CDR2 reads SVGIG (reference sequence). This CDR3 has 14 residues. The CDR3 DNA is TGTGCCTGGAAGGGCTCTAGCGGCACAGATACGCAGTATTTT. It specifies CAWKGSSGTDTQYF. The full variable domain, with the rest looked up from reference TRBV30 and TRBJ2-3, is SQTIHQWPATLVQPVGSPLSLECTVEGTSNPNLYWYRQAAGRGLQLLFYSVGIGQISSEVPQNLSASRPQDRQFILSSKKLLLSDSGFYLCAWKGSSGTDTQYFGPGTRLTVL.

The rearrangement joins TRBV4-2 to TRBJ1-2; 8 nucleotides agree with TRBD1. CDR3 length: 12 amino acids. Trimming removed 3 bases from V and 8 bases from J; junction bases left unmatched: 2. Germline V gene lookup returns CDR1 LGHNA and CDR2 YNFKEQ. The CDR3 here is CASSQGQEGYTF. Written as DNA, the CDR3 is TGTGCCAGCAGCCAGGGACAGGAGGGCTACACCTTC.

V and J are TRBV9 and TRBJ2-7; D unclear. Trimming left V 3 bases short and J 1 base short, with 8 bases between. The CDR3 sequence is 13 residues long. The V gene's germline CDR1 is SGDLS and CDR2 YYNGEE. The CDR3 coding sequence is TGTGCCAGCAGCGCTGGGCAGTCCTACGAGCAGTACTTC. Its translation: CASSAGQSYEQYF.

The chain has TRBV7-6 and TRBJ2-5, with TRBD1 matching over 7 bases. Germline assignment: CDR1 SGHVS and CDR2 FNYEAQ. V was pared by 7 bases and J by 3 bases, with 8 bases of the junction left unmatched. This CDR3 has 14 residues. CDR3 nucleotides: TGTGCCAGCACCATAGGGGGCAGAAAAGAGACCCAGTACTTC. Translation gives CASTIGGRKETQYF.

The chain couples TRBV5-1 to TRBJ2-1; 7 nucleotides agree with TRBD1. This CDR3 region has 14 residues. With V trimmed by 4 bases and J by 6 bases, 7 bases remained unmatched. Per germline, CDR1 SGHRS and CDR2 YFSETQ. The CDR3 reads CASSLEQGSNEQFF. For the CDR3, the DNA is TGCGCCAGCAGCCTCGAACAGGGGAGCAATGAGCAGTTCTTC.

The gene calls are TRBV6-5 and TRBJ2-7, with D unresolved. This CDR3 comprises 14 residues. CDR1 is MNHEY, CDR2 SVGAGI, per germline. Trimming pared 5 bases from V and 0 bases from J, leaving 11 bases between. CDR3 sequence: CASSNPGPSYEQYF. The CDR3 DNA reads TGTGCCAGCAGTAATCCGGGTCCCTCCTACGAGCAGTACTTC.

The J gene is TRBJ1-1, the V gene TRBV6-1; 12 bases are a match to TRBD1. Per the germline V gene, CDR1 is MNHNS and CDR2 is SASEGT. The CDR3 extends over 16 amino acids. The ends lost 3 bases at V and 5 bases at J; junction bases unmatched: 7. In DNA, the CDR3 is TGTGCCAGCAGTGATTGGGACAGGGGGCGCAGGACTGAAGCTTTCTTT. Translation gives CASSDWDRGRRTEAFF.

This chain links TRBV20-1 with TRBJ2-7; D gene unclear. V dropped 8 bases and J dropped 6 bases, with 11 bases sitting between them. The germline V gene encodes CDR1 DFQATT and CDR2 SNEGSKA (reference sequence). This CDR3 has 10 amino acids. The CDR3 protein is CSLRSLEQYF. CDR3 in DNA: TGCAGTCTCAGGTCCCTCGAGCAGTACTTC.

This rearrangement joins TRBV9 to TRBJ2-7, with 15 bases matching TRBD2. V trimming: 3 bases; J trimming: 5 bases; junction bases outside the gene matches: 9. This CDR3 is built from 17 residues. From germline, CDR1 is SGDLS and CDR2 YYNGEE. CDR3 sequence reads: CASSGRGLAGGIHEQYF. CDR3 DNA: TGTGCCAGCAGCGGGAGGGGACTAGCGGGAGGAATCCACGAGCAGTACTTC.

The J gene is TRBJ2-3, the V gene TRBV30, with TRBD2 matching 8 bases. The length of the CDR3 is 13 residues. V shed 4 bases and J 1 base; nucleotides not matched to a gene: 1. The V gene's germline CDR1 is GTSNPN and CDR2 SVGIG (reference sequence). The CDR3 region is CAWTTSGTDTQYF. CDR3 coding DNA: TGTGCCTGGACGACTAGCGGCACAGATACGCAGTATTTT.

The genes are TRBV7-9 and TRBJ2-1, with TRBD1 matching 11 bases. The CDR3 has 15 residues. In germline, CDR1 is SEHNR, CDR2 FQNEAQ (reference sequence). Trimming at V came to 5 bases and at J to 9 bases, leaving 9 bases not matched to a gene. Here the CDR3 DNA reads TGTGCCAGCAGCCTGACCGGGACAGGGGGTCTTGAGCAGTTCTTC. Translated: CASSLTGTGGLEQFF.

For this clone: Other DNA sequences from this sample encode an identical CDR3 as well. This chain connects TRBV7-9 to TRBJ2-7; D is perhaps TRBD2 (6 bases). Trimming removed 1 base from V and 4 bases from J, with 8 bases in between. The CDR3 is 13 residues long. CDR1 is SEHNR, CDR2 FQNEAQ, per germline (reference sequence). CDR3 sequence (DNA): TGTGCCAGCAGCTTAGATCGGGGGTACGAGCAGTACTTC. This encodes CASSLDRGYEQYF.

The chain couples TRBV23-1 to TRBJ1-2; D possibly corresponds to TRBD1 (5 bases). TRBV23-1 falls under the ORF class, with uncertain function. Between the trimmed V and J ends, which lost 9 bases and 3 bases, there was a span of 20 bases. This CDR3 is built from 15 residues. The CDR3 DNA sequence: TGCGCCAGTCCCGCGGTGGTCAGGGTCTACTATGGCTACACCTTC. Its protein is CASPAVVRVYYGYTF.

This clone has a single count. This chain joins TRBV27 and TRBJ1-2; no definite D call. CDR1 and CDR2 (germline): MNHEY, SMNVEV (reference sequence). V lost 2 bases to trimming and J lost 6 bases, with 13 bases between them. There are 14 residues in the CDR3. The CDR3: CASSLNPIGDGYTF. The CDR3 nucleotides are TGTGCCAGCAGTTTAAACCCTATTGGGGATGGCTACACCTTC.

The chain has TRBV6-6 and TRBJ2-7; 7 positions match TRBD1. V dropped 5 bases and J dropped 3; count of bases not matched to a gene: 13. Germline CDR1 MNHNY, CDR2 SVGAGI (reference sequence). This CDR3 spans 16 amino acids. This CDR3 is CASSNRGQTQLYEQYF. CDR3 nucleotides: TGTGCCAGCAGTAACAGGGGACAGACTCAGCTCTACGAGCAGTACTTC.

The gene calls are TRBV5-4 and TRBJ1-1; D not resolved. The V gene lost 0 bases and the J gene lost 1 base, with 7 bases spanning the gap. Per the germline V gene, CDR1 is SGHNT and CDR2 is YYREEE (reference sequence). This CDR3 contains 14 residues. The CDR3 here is CASSLAARNTEAFF. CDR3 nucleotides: TGTGCCAGCAGCTTGGCCGCGAGGAACACTGAAGCTTTCTTT. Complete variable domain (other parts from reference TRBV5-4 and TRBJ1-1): ETGVTQSPTHLIKTRGQQVTLRCSSQSGHNTVSWYQQALGQGPQFIFQYYREEENGRGNFPPRFSGLQFPNYSSELNVNALELDDSALYLCASSLAARNTEAFFGQGTRLTVV.

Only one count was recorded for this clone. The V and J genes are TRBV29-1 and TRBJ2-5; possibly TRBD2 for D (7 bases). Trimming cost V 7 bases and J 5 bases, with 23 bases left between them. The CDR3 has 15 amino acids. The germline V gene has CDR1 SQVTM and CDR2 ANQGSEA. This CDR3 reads CSADSTRGAGETQYF. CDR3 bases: TGCAGCGCTGACTCAACACGGGGGGCAGGGGAGACCCAGTACTTC.

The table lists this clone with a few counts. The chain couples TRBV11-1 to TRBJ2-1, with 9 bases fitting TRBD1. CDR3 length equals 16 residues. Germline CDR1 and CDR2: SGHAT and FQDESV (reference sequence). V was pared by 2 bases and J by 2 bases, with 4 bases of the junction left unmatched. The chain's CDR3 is CASSLPGTGTYNEQFF. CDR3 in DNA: TGTGCCAGCAGCTTACCCGGGACAGGGACCTACAATGAGCAGTTCTTC.

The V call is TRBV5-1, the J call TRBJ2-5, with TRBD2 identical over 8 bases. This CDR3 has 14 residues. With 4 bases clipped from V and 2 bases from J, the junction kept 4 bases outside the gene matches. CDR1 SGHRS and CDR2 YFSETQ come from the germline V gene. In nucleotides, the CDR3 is TGCGCCAGCAGCACACTAGCGGCTCAAGAGACCCAGTACTTC. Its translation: CASSTLAAQETQYF.

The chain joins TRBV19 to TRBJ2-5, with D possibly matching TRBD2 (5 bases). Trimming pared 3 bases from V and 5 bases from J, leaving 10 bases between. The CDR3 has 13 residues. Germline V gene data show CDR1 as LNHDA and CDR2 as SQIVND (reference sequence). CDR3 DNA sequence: TGTGCCAGTAGTATCGTTTCGGGGGAGACCCAGTACTTC. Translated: CASSIVSGETQYF.